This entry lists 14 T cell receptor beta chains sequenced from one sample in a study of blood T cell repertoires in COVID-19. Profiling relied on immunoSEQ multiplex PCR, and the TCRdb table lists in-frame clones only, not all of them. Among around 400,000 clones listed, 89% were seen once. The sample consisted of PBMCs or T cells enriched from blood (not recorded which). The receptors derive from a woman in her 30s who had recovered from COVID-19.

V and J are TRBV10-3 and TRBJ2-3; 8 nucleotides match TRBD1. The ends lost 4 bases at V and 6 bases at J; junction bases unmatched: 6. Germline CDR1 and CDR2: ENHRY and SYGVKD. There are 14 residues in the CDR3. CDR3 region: CAISAGGYLDTQYF. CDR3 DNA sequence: TGTGCCATCAGTGCAGGGGGCTATTTGGATACGCAGTATTTT.

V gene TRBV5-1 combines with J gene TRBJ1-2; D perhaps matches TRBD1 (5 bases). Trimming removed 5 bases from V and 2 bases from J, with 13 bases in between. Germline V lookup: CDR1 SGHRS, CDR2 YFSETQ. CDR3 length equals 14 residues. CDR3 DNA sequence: TGCGCCAGCAGTTCGGAGGGGCAGAACTATGGCTACACCTTC. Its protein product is CASSSEGQNYGYTF. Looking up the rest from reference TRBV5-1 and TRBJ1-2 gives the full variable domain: KAGVTQTPRYLIKTRGQQVTLSCSPISGHRSVSWYQQTPGQGLQFLFEYFSETQRNKGNFPGRFSGRQFSNSRSEMNVSTLELGDSALYLCASSSEGQNYGYTFGSGTRLTVV.

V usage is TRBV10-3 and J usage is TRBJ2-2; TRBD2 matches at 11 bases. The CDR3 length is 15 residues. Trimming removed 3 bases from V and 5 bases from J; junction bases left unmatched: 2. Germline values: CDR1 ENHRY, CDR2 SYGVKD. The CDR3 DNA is TGTGCCATCAGTGAACTAGCGGGGGCAACCGGGGAGCTGTTTTTT. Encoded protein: CAISELAGATGELFF.

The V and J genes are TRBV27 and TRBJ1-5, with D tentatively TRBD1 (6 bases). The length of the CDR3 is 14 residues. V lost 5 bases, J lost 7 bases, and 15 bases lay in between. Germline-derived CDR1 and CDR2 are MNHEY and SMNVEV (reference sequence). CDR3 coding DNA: TGTGCCAGCAGTAAAACACAGGGTTTACAGCCCCAGCATTTT. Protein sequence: CASSKTQGLQPQHF.

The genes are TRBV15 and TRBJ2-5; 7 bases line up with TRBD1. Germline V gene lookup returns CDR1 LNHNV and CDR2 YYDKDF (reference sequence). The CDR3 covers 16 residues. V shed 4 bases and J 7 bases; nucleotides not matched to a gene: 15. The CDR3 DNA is TGTGCCACCAGCACGAGATCGGTCGGACAGGAATTGACCCAGTACTTC. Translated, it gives CATSTRSVGQELTQYF.

This CDR3 is CASSLTQMNTEAFF. The CDR3 nucleotides are TGTGCCAGCAGTTTAACCCAGATGAACACTGAAGCTTTCTTT. The V gene is TRBV28, the J gene TRBJ1-1, with no clear D. Germline V gene sequence: CDR1 MDHEN, CDR2 SYDVKM. Trimming left V 2 bases short and J 0 bases short, with 7 bases between. The CDR3 spans 14 residues.

CDR3 DNA: TGTGCCAGCAGTTACAGGGTTGATCGCGAGCAGTACTTC. Translating it yields CASSYRVDREQYF. The chain employs TRBV2 and TRBJ2-7; D may be TRBD1 (6 bases). The ends were cut back, 5 bases at V and 6 bases at J, with 14 bases in the middle. Germline CDR1 and CDR2: SNHLY and FYNNEI. The CDR3 totals 13 residues. The complete variable domain, with remaining parts taken from reference TRBV2 and TRBJ2-7, reads EPEVTQTPSHQVTQMGQEVILRCVPISNHLYFYWYRQILGQKVEFLVSFYNNEISEKSEIFDDQFSVERPDGSNFTLKIRSTKLEDSAMYFCASSYRVDREQYFGPGTRLTVT.

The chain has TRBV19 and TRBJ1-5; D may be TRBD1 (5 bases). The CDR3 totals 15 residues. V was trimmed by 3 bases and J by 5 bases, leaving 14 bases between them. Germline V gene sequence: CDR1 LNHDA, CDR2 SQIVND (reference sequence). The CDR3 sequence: CASSIVWGTDQPQHF. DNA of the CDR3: TGTGCCAGTAGTATTGTCTGGGGCACGGATCAGCCCCAGCATTTT.

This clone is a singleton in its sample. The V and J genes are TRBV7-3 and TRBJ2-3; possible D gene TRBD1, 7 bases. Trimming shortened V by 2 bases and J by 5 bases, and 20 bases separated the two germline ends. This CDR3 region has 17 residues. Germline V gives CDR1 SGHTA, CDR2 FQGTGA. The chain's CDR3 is CASSLQGGFDKRDTQYF. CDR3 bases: TGTGCCAGCAGCTTACAGGGGGGCTTTGACAAAAGAGATACGCAGTATTTT.

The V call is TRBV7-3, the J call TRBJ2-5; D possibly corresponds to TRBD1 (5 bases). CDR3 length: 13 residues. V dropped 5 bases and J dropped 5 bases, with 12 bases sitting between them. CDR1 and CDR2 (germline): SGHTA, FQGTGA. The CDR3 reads CASSQGPGETQYF. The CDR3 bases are TGTGCCAGCAGCCAGGGTCCCGGGGAGACCCAGTACTTC.

CDR3 amino acids: CASSLLLLAGGADTQYF. In DNA form, the CDR3 reads TGTGCCAGCAGTCTACTATTACTAGCGGGAGGGGCAGATACGCAGTATTTT. The chain couples TRBV27 to TRBJ2-3; 13 bases fit TRBD2. V dropped 5 bases and J dropped 4; count of bases not matched to a gene: 9. The CDR3 has 17 amino acids. Germline CDR1 MNHEY, CDR2 SMNVEV (reference sequence).

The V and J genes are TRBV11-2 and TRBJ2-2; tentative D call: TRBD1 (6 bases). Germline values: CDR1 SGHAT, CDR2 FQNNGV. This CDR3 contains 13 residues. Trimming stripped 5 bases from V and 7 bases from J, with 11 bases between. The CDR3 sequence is CASSRKQGGELFF. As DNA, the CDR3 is TGTGCCAGCAGCCGTAAACAGGGCGGGGAGCTGTTTTTT.

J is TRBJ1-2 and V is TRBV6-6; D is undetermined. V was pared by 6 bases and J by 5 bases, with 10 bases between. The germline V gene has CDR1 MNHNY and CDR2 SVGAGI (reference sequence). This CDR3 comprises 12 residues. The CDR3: CASSPHFYGYTF. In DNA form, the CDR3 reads TGTGCCAGCAGCCCCCATTTTTATGGCTACACCTTC.

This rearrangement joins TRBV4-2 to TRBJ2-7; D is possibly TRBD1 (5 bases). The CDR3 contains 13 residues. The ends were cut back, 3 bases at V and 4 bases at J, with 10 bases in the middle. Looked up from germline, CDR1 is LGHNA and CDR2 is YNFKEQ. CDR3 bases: TGTGCCAGCAGCCATCTACAGGATTACGAGCAGTACTTC. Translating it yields CASSHLQDYEQYF.